This T cell receptor (beta chain) is drawn from a study of cytomegalovirus exposure and HLA in healthy donors (dated by TCRdb to 2015 to 2018). Context from the whole study: In an earlier analysis of 587 of the donors, about 270 Gb of sequence data and approximately 120 million unique TCR beta sequences from about 179 million T cells were reported. Typing coverage varied by locus: about 629-640 donors for A, B, C, DRB1 and DQB1; about 520 for DQA1; more than 600 for DPA1; 450 to 480 for DPB1. Every repertoire in the discovery cohort had been generated on one and the same sequencing platform. An early release covering roughly 640 HLA-typed donors comprised approximately 290 gigabases of sequencing data and around 80 million unique TCR sequences. The study profiled the T cell repertoires of around 700 subjects by immunosequencing and related them to cytomegalovirus serostatus. HLA typing covered class I and class II loci at four-digit resolution. To study patterns of TCR occurrence, a later analysis re-analyzed previously published TCR beta repertoires from around 670 donors and added high-resolution HLA genotyping. The study aimed to test whether signatures of past pathogen exposure could be identified by cataloging public T cell receptors. A separate validation cohort of approximately 130 different subjects was used in addition to the 666-subject first cohort. Of the roughly 400 genotyped donors, approximately 81% were placed in the genetic ancestry cluster associated with self-reported Caucasian donors. Rather than using new phenotypic data, the later analysis identified candidate immune exposures from TCR beta sequences and from how often those sequences occurred across donors. An earlier analysis of a few hundred of the donors applied high-throughput TCR beta sequencing to assess whether each TCR beta V gene segment acted as functional or pseudogenic. Donor age, sex, ethnicity and CMV serostatus were compiled alongside the repertoire data. Across approximately 420 genotyped donors of the cohort, an average of about 200,000 unique TCR beta nucleotide sequences per donor were sequenced, and roughly 20% of those sequences were non-productive. The study combined high-throughput TCR immunosequencing, statistical association of individual TCRs with disease status, and machine learning to predict cytomegalovirus infection status. A later genetic analysis used genome-wide SNP genotypes for about 55% of the 666 donors, treating that subset as a discovery cohort. A handful of DR-DQ haplotypes were treated as single units for association and clustering because of strong linkage in the cohort.

For CDR1 and CDR2, the germline V gene (reference sequence) lists MNHEY and SMNVEV. From the cysteine through the phenylalanine, the CDR3 covers 15 amino acids. Only CDR3 DNA is held: 45 bases, read in frame from base 1. From V the trimming removes 0 bases and from J it removes 6 bases, while the gene matches leave 6 bases of the junction unaccounted for. What the study reported, not specific to this receptor: CMV serostatus was the only immune exposure information available for the cohort. In a later analysis, HLA-associated TCR beta chains showed more clonal expansion and lower generation probabilities than non-associated chains that were equally common. The study gave a list of 150 to 200 TCR beta chains associated with cytomegalovirus. Strong co-occurrence of HLA alleles, especially DR and DQ, made assigning TCR associations to individual alleles difficult. Correlated functional status among segregating V segments might be attributable to linkage disequilibrium, but an unknown experimental factor could not be ruled out. Only TCR beta chains were sequenced in this cohort, and the absence of alpha or paired-chain data limited detectable features. The authors suggested that the approach could potentially be extended to other disease states and immunological phenotypes. A group of highly shared sequence variants was considered likely to be a technical artifact of the sequencing pipeline. Across donors, most TCR sequences were observed very rarely, whereas some public TCRs were present in many individuals. In an earlier analysis of 587 of the donors, most TCR beta V segments appeared in productive rearrangements about 90% or about 30% of the time, broadly matching IMGT annotations. Some IMGT-functional V segments, including TRBV6-2 and TRBV6-3, could not be distinguished by the 87-base-pair reads and were therefore excluded. Roughly uniform sequencing depth across donors was assumed in presence/absence analyses, although this assumption may not hold. Cytomegalovirus status was reported to be diagnosed by the classifier with high specificity and sensitivity in both the original and validation cohorts. According to a later genetic analysis, donors in an Asian-associated ancestry cluster had fewer N-insertions in productive TCRs than the roughly 700-donor mean. A few of the identified cytomegalovirus-associated TCR beta chains were confirmed in vitro to be specific for cytomegalovirus antigens. According to a later analysis, most CMV-associated TCR beta chains appeared to be HLA-restricted, and the HLA associations seemed to be driven largely by CMV exposure. Because HLA typing was unavailable for some donors at each locus, only the typed subset was used in association tests. According to a later analysis, TCR association rates differed among HLA loci, with DRB1 alleles showing the most associated TCRs and HLA-C alleles showing the fewest. At a false discovery rate of 0.05, a later analysis linked around 15,000 TCR beta sequences to specific HLA alleles. A later analysis reported that several top co-occurrence clusters appeared linked to parvovirus B19, influenza, CMV and Epstein-Barr virus. A later genetic analysis associated a missense DCLRE1C variant with V-gene and J-gene trimming of TCR beta chains, and an independent cohort replicated the association. Because counts were too low, fewer than 20 rarely observed V segments, including chromosome 9 orphons, were excluded from the earlier analysis of a few hundred of the donors. A further reported finding was that TCR beta sequences accurately predicted the HLA-A and HLA-B alleles for most subjects in the first cohort.

As concerns this clone: It lacks a known antigen. Base qualities are not recorded, but no much larger clone differs from it by a single base.

Library creation used the immunoSEQ multiplex PCR assay. The multiplex PCR relied on a mix of 60 forward primers for TCR Vbeta segments and 13 reverse primers for TCR Jbeta segments. The CDR3 region of rearranged TCR beta genes was amplified from genomic DNA by a multiplex PCR assay. The Illumina HiSeq System was used to sequence the amplified TCR beta libraries as 87-base-pair reads. Turning to the authors' computational methods: A later analysis counted tens of millions of unique TCR beta chains across the 700 or so repertoires, and around 9.9 million of these chains were shared by at least two donors. Raw reads were error-corrected and collapsed into unique sequences with a nearest-neighbor algorithm that merged closely related sequences to remove PCR and sequencing errors. Alignment of CDR3 sequences to IMGT reference sequences was used to assign V, D and J gene segments. Each retained sequence needed at least a six-nucleotide match to both a V gene segment and a J gene segment. Rearrangements were called productive when the CDR3 lacked stop codons and stayed in frame with V and J; all others were non-productive. CDR3 was defined according to IMGT convention as the region running from the second conserved V-encoded cysteine to the conserved J-encoded phenylalanine. The earlier analysis of 587 of the donors excluded any sequence lacking an unambiguous match to a single V gene segment. In an earlier analysis of 450 to 750 of the donors, a V segment was called functional when productive rearrangements were above 56.7%, and segregating when the standard deviation between donors exceeded 5%. A statistical classification framework was built for diagnosing cytomegalovirus status from the catalog of TCR beta chain sequences. In a later analysis, V and J genes were assigned by comparing TCR nucleotide sequences against IMGT/GENE-DB human TR gene sequences. In a later analysis, CDR3 sequences and most-parsimonious VDJ recombination scenarios were assigned using the TCRdist pipeline. In a later analysis, each TCR beta chain was defined by its CDR3 amino acid sequence together with its V-gene family, and reads lacking a unique V-gene family were excluded. A later analysis removed 592 highly shared, low-generation-probability nucleotide sequences to deal with suspected cross-contamination and a sequencing artifact. For each public chain, a later analysis derived a clonal expansion index from normalized ranks of inferred template counts within each repertoire. In a later analysis, generation probabilities were computed using a VDJ recombination model fitted to out-of-frame rearrangements, and the results were checked against IGoR. In a later analysis, hypergeometric tests were used to score TCR-TCR, TCR-HLA and TCR-CMV co-occurrence, with a repertoire-size bias correction applied to TCR pairs. In a later analysis, false discovery rates were estimated by permuting HLA or CMV assignments 20 times. In a later analysis, co-occurring TCRs were grouped using DBSCAN, and TCRdist sequence similarity was added for clustering within HLA-allele-positive subsets. Repertoires with fewer than 30,000 or more than 120,000 public chains, plus five repertoires with anomalous nucleotide sharing, were excluded from co-occurrence clustering. Imported from immuneACCESS, the table was reduced by TCRdb to in-frame sequences with V and J called. These copies leave out some clones; in studies compared against another copy, an unresolved V gene accounts for under half, and the cause of the remainder is not known. The V and J calls and clone size are taken from that table; D and trimming were inferred from the DNA. The sample table holds approximately 150,000 clones, of which roughly 85% were seen once. About 0.62% of the sample goes to the ten largest clones.

In total, more than 500 healthy bone marrow donors made up the cohort. Cohort members were all nominally healthy when sampled, although unrecorded immune exposures were likely present. The donor tested CMV seronegative and was one of the 352 seronegative cohort members. A peripheral blood sample was collected from each donor, and TCR beta sequencing was performed on peripheral blood mononuclear cells. The Qiagen DNeasy Blood Extraction Kit was used to extract genomic DNA from the blood cell samples. The sequenced sample consisted of PBMCs. The TCR comes from a male donor in good health and CMV-seronegative. The sequence joins TRBV27 to TRBJ1-1, with 8 bases in between that match TRBD1. At the DNA level, the sequence is TGTGCCAGCAGTTTATCGCTCTACAGGGGGGCTGAAGCTTTCTTT. It encodes CASSLSLYRGAEAFF.